Below, 15 T cell receptor beta chains from the same sample are listed, as sequenced in a study of T cell repertoires in ileal Crohn's disease. The method was immunoSEQ multiplex PCR; TCRdb's version includes in-frame clones alone and lacks a portion of them. Of more than 50,000 clones listed, about 88% are singletons. As for time point: neoterminal ileum biopsy at postoperative endoscopy, about 6 months after surgery. Sequenced input: ileal tissue. The receptors shown here come from an adult with Crohn's disease.

The chain joins TRBV18 to TRBJ2-2, with unresolved D. In germline, CDR1 is KGHSH, CDR2 LQKENI. The V and J ends lost 0 bases and 5 bases respectively, with 10 bases between them. The CDR3 contains 15 residues. CDR3 amino acids: CASSPPRARTGELFF. In DNA, the CDR3 is TGTGCCAGCTCACCACCGAGAGCGAGGACCGGGGAGCTGTTTTTT.

Here the CDR3 reads CASSQDLHGSSYNEQFF. The CDR3 bases are TGCGCCAGCAGCCAAGATCTTCACGGGAGCTCCTACAATGAGCAGTTCTTC. The chain has TRBV4-3 and TRBJ2-1, with D maybe TRBD2 (6 bases). Trimming stripped 0 bases from V and 0 bases from J, with 12 bases between. The CDR3 spans 17 residues. Germline V lookup: CDR1 LGHNA, CDR2 YSLEER.

The V call is TRBV5-6, the J call TRBJ2-1, with D unresolved. The CDR3 is 12 amino acids. Per the germline V gene, CDR1 is SGHDT and CDR2 is YYEEEE. Trimming took off 4 bases at V and 8 bases at J, with 10 bases between the two ends. Written as DNA, the CDR3 is TGTGCCAGCAGCGCGTATGGGCATGAGCAGTTCTTC. This translates into CASSAYGHEQFF.

The chain combines TRBV21-1 with TRBJ2-7; TRBD2, as called in the table, went unchecked against the DNA. TRBV21-1 is a listed pseudogene. This CDR3 is 18 amino acids long. CDR3 region: CASSKEGGKGPLSYEQYV. CDR3 sequence (DNA): TGTGCCAGCAGCAAAGAGGGAGGCAAGGGGCCGCTCTCCTACGAGCAGTACGTC.

This rearrangement joins TRBV28 to TRBJ2-3; the match to TRBD2 covers 11 bases. V shed 3 bases and J 2 bases; nucleotides not matched to a gene: 4. This CDR3 has 16 amino acids. Germline lookup yields CDR1 MDHEN and CDR2 SYDVKM. CDR3 bases: TGTGCCAGCAGTTTTAGACTAGCGGGGAACACAGATACGCAGTATTTT. Protein: CASSFRLAGNTDTQYF.

The genes are TRBV9 and TRBJ2-5, with D unresolved. V was pared by 0 bases and J by 4 bases, with 7 bases between. The CDR3 extends over 13 amino acids. CDR1 and CDR2 from the germline V gene are SGDLS and YYNGEE. The CDR3 sequence is CASSVVAGETQYF. The CDR3 DNA is TGTGCCAGCAGCGTAGTAGCTGGAGAGACCCAGTACTTC.

The V gene is TRBV6-1, the J gene TRBJ1-1; TRBD1 aligns across 7 bases. The CDR3 contains 18 residues. With V trimmed by 4 bases and J by 4 bases, 18 bases remained unmatched. Germline V gives CDR1 MNHNS, CDR2 SASEGT. Here the CDR3 reads CASSAQGIRSYRITEAFF. For the CDR3, the DNA is TGTGCCAGCAGTGCACAGGGGATCCGTTCATATCGAATCACTGAAGCTTTCTTT.

This clone was found a few times. The chain couples TRBV29-1 to TRBJ1-1, with 10 bases matching TRBD1. This CDR3 has 14 residues. The trim removed 3 bases at V and 7 bases at J, leaving 8 bases unmatched. In germline, CDR1 is SQVTM, CDR2 ANQGSEA. CDR3 nucleotide sequence: TGCAGCGTTGAGGCTGACAGGGGGCGTTATGAAGCTTTCTTT. Its translation: CSVEADRGRYEAFF.

This chain joins TRBV7-3 and TRBJ1-1; D is perhaps TRBD1 (5 bases). The CDR3 covers 13 residues. Germline lookup yields CDR1 SGHTA and CDR2 FQGTGA. V was trimmed by 5 bases and J by 4 bases, leaving 11 bases between them. CDR3: CASSPSGGTEAFF. CDR3 in DNA: TGTGCCAGCAGCCCTAGCGGGGGCACTGAAGCTTTCTTT.

The genes are TRBV19 and TRBJ1-2; D is possibly TRBD1 (5 bases). V lost 3 bases and J lost 8, with 10 bases in between. CDR1 and CDR2 from the germline V gene are LNHDA and SQIVND (reference sequence). The CDR3 covers 12 residues. The CDR3: CASSMRGYGYTF. In nucleotides, the CDR3 is TGTGCCAGTAGTATGCGGGGGTACGGCTACACCTTC.

The V and J genes are TRBV30 and TRBJ1-2; possible D gene TRBD1, 6 bases. The CDR3 extends over 13 amino acids. V lost 2 bases, J lost 5 bases, and 12 bases lay in between. CDR1 and CDR2 from the germline V gene are GTSNPN and SVGIG (reference sequence). For the CDR3, the DNA is TGTGCCTGGAGTAGTGACAGGAGTTATGGCTACACCTTC. It translates to CAWSSDRSYGYTF.

The rearrangement uses TRBV5-1 and TRBJ1-4; no clear D. Per the germline V gene, CDR1 is SGHRS and CDR2 is YFSETQ. With 5 bases removed from V and 3 bases from J, the gap between germline ends came to 14 bases. The length of the CDR3 is 15 residues. The CDR3 sequence is CASRARDGSNEKLFF. Written as DNA, the CDR3 is TGCGCCAGCAGAGCCAGAGACGGGTCTAATGAAAAACTGTTTTTT.

The gene calls are TRBV18 and TRBJ1-1; TRBD1 might be the D (5 bases). V was pared by 1 base and J by 4 bases, with 7 bases between. The length of the CDR3 is 13 residues. Germline lookup yields CDR1 KGHSH and CDR2 LQKENI. The CDR3 DNA is TGTGCCAGCTCACCACGGAGGGGCACTGAAGCTTTCTTT. Protein sequence: CASSPRRGTEAFF.

The chain uses TRBV15 and TRBJ2-3; 10 bases fit TRBD2. V lost 8 bases, J lost 5 bases, and 4 bases stayed unmatched. CDR1 and CDR2 from the germline V gene are LNHNV and YYDKDF (reference sequence). The CDR3 is 13 amino acids. CDR3 coding DNA: TGTGCCACCTGGGCTAGCGGGAGAGATACGCAGTATTTT. Translating it yields CATWASGRDTQYF.

The V and J genes are TRBV5-1 and TRBJ2-3; a weak D match, TRBD1 (6 bases). The CDR3 is 19 amino acids. CDR1 and CDR2 from the germline V gene are SGHRS and YFSETQ. Trimming cost V 3 bases and J 3 bases, with 26 bases left between them. The CDR3 sequence is CASSSRWTVGRVATDTQYF. The CDR3 DNA follows: TGCGCCAGCAGCTCTCGCTGGACAGTTGGCAGGGTCGCGACAGATACGCAGTATTTT.